Given below is one TCR beta chain in context. In this sample, this clonotype turned up many times. Its antigen is currently not known. Per-nucleotide qualities are absent, and no much larger clonotype sits a single base away. Stable hyperthyroidism was defined as no progression to ophthalmopathy within 18 months of follow-up. Hyperthyroidism patients were newly diagnosed, with disease duration under 2 months, and aged 18 to 65 years. Patients with other autoimmune diseases, uncontrolled infections, pregnancy or lactation were excluded from the study. Diagnosis was based on clinical symptoms, serum thyroxine, TRAb, thyroid ultrasound and orbital computed tomography. Using Ficoll-Paque density gradient centrifugation, PBMCs were isolated from about 9.4 ml of fresh peripheral blood. Total RNA was extracted with Trizol reagent and quality-checked on an Agilent 2100 Bioanalyzer. The junction shows trimming of 5 bases on V and 5 bases on J, and the gene matches do not reach 22 bases of it. The CDR3 holds 19 amino acids from the cysteine to the phenylalanine. The only DNA kept is the CDR3, 57 bases in frame from the first base. CDR1 and CDR2 (MNHEY, SMNVEV) derive from the germline V gene (reference sequence).

These data originate in a study of Graves' ophthalmopathy and Graves' hyperthyroidism listed by TCRdb under 2018. Regarding the research as a whole: Peripheral blood was collected before any treatment was given, at the time of initial diagnosis. An independent validation cohort was composed of 18 hyperthyroidism patients and approximately 15 patients who later progressed from hyperthyroidism to ophthalmopathy. In total, over 130 blood samples were TCR-sequenced: some 43 ophthalmopathy, under 85 hyperthyroidism and roughly 17 hyperthyroidism-to-ophthalmopathy patients. The roughly 90 discovery patients were divided at random into training and test sets in a 7:3 ratio. In about six hyperthyroidism patients, T-cell repertoires of thyroid tissue and blood were compared. The study used TCR beta repertoire signatures to distinguish Graves' ophthalmopathy from Graves' hyperthyroidism and to predict progression to ophthalmopathy. To explore V-J signatures that distinguish ophthalmopathy from hyperthyroidism, a discovery set of roughly 98 patients was enrolled, made up of some 41 with ophthalmopathy and roughly 55 with stable hyperthyroidism. After sampling, hyperthyroidism patients received methimazole starting at 30 mg daily, and ophthalmopathy patients received high-dose intravenous methylprednisolone.

Overall study results and their limits: In cross-validation, the 13-signature model distinguished ophthalmopathy from stable hyperthyroidism with approximately 85% sensitivity and about 84% specificity, and in the test set the corresponding values were approximately 80% and 75%. In validation, the model predicted ophthalmopathy progression with about 70% sensitivity and roughly 72% specificity; roughly 12 predicted patients were CT-confirmed with GO in a median of around 6 months. Sample size was not predetermined statistically, and investigators were not blinded to group allocation. Most expanded thyroid clonotypes with a frequency above 0.001 also appeared in blood, which suggests that blood repertoires may reflect the immune response in the thyroid.

For repertoire sequencing, the TCR beta CDR3 regions were amplified from RNA transcripts. The first round was an RT-PCR using HTBI primers with the Qiagen OneStep RT-PCR kit, and this first round was followed by a second-round multiplex PCR, then size selection and purification. Sequencing of the libraries was carried out on an Illumina HiSeq2000 in paired-end mode with 100 bp reads. In the authors' own workflow: SOAPnuke was used for read processing, and reads with adapters, uncalled bases, a mean Phred below 15, or no exact constant-primer or identifier match were discarded. COPE v1.2.5 was used to merge the high-quality paired reads. Each unique nucleotide sequence was treated as a clonotype, and MiTCR v1.1 was used to align the clonotypes to the IMGT TRB V, D and J references. The analysis was limited to V-J combinations with a frequency above 0.0001, which together covered 98% to 99.2% of repertoires. For each V-J combination, a TCR clonal expansion and chaos score was defined as F50 clonal expansion divided by the chaos observed in the TCRdist matrix. Welch's t-statistics and random forest were used to reduce features to 13 V-J combinations, which were fed into a naive Bayes classifier. Thyroid-blood repertoire similarity was quantified with the Morisita-Horn index. The public sequencing data were trimmed at Q25 with fastp and processed into clonotypes with MiXCR by TCRdb, which kept only in-frame beta chains. Each entry is one CDR3 protein sequence, shown with its most common DNA and genes. TCRdb's processing, not the study's, gives the V and J calls here. The sample profile shows a few hundred thousand distinct CDR3 sequences; 15% of them were found once. The ten most abundant clones make up roughly 7% of the sample.

Rearrangement joined TRBV27 to TRBJ2-5; 8 bases in the junction line up with TRBD1. The clonotype was recovered from a woman aged 18-29 years with stable Graves' hyperthyroidism. Donor details come from another sample of the same person, matched by shared clones. The sequencing input was peripheral blood. At the DNA level, the sequence is TGTGCCAGCAGTCGAGACCCACCCTTCAGGGGGCCCAAGTTGGAGACCCAGTACTTC. Its protein is CASSRDPPFRGPKLETQYF.